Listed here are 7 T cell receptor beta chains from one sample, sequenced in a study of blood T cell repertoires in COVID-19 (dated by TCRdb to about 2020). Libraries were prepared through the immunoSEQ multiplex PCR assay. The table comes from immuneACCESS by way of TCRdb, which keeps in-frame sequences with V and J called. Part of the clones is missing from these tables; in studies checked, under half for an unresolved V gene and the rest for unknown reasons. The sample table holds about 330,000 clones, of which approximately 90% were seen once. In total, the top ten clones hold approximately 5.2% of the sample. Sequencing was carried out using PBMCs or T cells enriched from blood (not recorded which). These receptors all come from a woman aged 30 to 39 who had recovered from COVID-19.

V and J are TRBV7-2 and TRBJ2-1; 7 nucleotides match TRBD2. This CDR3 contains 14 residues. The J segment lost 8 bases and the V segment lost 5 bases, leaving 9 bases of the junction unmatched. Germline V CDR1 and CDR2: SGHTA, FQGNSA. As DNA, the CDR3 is TGTGCCAGCAGCCTCGGGACTACCCTTGATGAGCAGTTCTTC. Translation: CASSLGTTLDEQFF.

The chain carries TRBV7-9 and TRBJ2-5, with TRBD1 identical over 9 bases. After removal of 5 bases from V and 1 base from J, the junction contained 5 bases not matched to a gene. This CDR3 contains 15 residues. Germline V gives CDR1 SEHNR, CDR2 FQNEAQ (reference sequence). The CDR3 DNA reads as TGTGCCAGCAGCACCTGGACAGGGGCCCAAGAGACCCAGTACTTC. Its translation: CASSTWTGAQETQYF.

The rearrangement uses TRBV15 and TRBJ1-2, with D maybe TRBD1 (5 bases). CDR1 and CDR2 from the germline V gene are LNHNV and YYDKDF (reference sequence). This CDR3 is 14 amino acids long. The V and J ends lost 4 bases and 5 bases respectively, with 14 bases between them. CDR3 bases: TGTGCCACCAGCATCGCGGGGCTTGATTATGGCTACACCTTC. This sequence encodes CATSIAGLDYGYTF. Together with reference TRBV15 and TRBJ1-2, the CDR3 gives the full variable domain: DAMVIQNPRYQVTQFGKPVTLSCSQTLNHNVMYWYQQKSSQAPKLLFHYYDKDFNNEADTPDNFQSRRPNTSFCFLDIRSPGLGDTAMYLCATSIAGLDYGYTFGSGTRLTVV.

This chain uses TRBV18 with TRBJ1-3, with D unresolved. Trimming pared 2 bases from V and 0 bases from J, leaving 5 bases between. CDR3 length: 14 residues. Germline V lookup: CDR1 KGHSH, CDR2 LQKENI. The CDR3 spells CASSPNSSGNTIYF. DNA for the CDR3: TGTGCCAGCTCACCAAACAGCTCTGGAAACACCATATATTTT.

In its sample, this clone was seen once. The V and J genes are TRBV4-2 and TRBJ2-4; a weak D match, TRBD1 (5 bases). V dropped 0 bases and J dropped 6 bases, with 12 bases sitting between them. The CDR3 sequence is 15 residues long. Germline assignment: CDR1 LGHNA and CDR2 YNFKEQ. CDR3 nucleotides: TGTGCCAGCAGCCAAGATCTCGGGCAGGGAAACATTCAGTACTTC. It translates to CASSQDLGQGNIQYF.

The CDR3: CASSLNRVNQPQHF. CDR3 nucleotide sequence: TGTGCCAGCAGCCTAAACAGGGTCAATCAGCCCCAGCATTTT. The chain links TRBV27 to TRBJ1-5; TRBD1 is a possible D gene (6 bases). CDR3 length equals 14 residues. Germline V gene sequence: CDR1 MNHEY, CDR2 SMNVEV (reference sequence). The germline V and J ends were trimmed by 6 bases and 3 bases, with 12 bases remaining between them.

The CDR3 coding sequence is TGCGCCAGCAGCTTGGGGGCAGCCGAAGCTTTCTTT. Translating gives CASSLGAAEAFF. The V call is TRBV5-1, the J call TRBJ1-1, with D uncertain. This CDR3 comprises 12 residues. Germline V CDR1 and CDR2: SGHRS, YFSETQ. Trimming took off 0 bases at V and 8 bases at J, with 8 bases between the two ends.